This entry concerns a single T cell receptor beta chain. Its specificity is unknown. Extracted RNA was reverse transcribed into cDNA, the sequencing template. Repertoires were generated with immunoSEQ multiplex PCR, while TCRdb's copy carries only in-frame clones and drops some. The repertoire consists of 35,000 to 45,000 clones, with roughly 92% occurring once and the leading ten covering approximately 17%. The data were taken from a study of CD8+ T cells in alopecia areata. Noted treatment: oral pan-JAK inhibitor, 5-10 mg twice daily. This CDR3 has 16 amino acids. V lost 6 bases and J 5 bases, leaving 22 bases between the germline ends. Germline V gene lookup returns CDR1 MDHEN and CDR2 SYDVKM. General study results and limits: Expanded CD8+ clones among the top 100, and scalp clonality, were significantly decreased by tofacitinib. While tofacitinib was given, many expanded lesional clones persisted in scalp and blood. Any link of baseline CD8+ expansion to response, resting on one nonresponder, remains uncertain. Shared TCR sequences were less clear between patients than in mice, possibly partly from HLA diversity.

The sequence came from a human donor with alopecia areata. The sample here was CD8+ T cells sorted from blood, taken at week 24, from a patient treated with tofacitinib. V gene TRBV28 combines with J gene TRBJ2-5; possibly TRBD2 for D (7 bases). The CDR3 region has the DNA TGTGCCAGCAGCGCGGGGGCTACCTTTAGGGCGGAGACCCAGTACTTC. Its protein is CASSAGATFRAETQYF.